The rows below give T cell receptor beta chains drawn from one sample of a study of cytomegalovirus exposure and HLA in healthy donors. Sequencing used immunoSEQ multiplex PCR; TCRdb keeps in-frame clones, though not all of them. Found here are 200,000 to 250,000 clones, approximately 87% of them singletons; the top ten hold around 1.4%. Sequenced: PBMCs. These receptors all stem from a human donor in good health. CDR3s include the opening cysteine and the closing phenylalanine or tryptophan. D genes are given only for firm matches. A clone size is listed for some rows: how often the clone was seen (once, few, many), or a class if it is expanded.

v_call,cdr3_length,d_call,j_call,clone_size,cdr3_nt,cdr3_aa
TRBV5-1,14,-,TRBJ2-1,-,TGCGCCAGCAGCTTACGGCCGAGGGTCGATGAGCAGTTCTTC,CASSLRPRVDEQFF
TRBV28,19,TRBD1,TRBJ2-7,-,TGTGCCAGCAGTTCCACAGCCCCGACCGGGACAGGCAATATCTACGAGCAGTACTTC,CASSSTAPTGTGNIYEQYF
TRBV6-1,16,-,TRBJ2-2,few,TGTGCCAGCAGTGAAGCGCGCGGGTACAACACCGGGGAGCTGTTTTTT,CASSEARGYNTGELFF
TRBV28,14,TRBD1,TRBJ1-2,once,TGTGCCAGCAGTTTACCCGACAGGGGATACGGCTACACCTTC,CASSLPDRGYGYTF
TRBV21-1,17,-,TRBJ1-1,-,TGTGCCAGCAGTACAAAGTTCGGCGCAGGGATGAACACTGAAGCTTTCTTT,CASSTKFGAGMNTEAFF
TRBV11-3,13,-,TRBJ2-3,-,TGTGCCAGCAGCCCGACTCCGGGAAGTCAGCAGTATTTT,CASSPTPGSQQYF
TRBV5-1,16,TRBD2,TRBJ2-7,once,TGCGCCAGCAGCTATGGGACTAGCGGGAGGATGTACGAGCAGTACTTC,CASSYGTSGRMYEQYF
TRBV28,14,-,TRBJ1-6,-,TGTGCCAGCAGTTTAGGACACAGCAATTCACCCCTCCACTTT,CASSLGHSNSPLHF
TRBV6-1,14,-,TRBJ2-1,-,TGTGCCGGGAAAAAACGGGACTCCTACAATGAGCAGTTCTTC,CAGKKRDSYNEQFF
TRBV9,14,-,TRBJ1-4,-,TGTGCCAGCACTCCGGGACATGATAATGAAAAACTGTTTTTT,CASTPGHDNEKLFF
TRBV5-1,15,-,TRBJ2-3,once,TGCGCCAGCAGCTTCAGGATCCCTAGCACAGATACGCAGTATTTT,CASSFRIPSTDTQYF
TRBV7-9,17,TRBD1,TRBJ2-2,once,TGTGCCAGCAGCATAGACAGGGGGCAGTCTTACACCGGGGAGCTGTTTTTT,CASSIDRGQSYTGELFF
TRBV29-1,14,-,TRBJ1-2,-,TGCAGCGTTGAAGCCTTCAACCCCCGGCGGGGCTACACCTTC,CSVEAFNPRRGYTF
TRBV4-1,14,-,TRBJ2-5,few,TGCGCCAGCAGCCAAGGGTTTCGCGAGGAGACCCAGTACTTC,CASSQGFREETQYF
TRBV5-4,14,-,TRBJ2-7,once,TGTGCCAGCAGCTTGGATTTGGAGATCGGGGAGCAGTACTTC,CASSLDLEIGEQYF
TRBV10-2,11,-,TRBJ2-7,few,TGCGCCAGCAGTGGAGTGTACGAGCAGTACTTC,CASSGVYEQYF
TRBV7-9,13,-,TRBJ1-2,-,TGTGCCAGCGGCTTGGCCCGAAACTATGGCTACACCTTC,CASGLARNYGYTF
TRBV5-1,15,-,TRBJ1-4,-,TGCGCCAGCAGCGCCACAGGTGTAACTAATGAAAAACTGTTTTTT,CASSATGVTNEKLFF
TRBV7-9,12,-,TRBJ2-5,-,TGTGCCAGCAGCGAGACTAGTTCCCCTTGGTACTTC,CASSETSSPWYF
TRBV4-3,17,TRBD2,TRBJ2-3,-,TGCGCCAGCAGCCAAGAGGGTCTAGCGGGAGGGAGGGATACGCAGTATTTT,CASSQEGLAGGRDTQYF
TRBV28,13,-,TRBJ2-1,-,TGTGCCAGCAGTTTGGACAGCTACAATGAGCAGTTCTTC,CASSLDSYNEQFF
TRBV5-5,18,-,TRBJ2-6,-,TGTGCCAGCAGCTTTAAGGGGGATAGTACGTCTGGGGCCAACGTCCTGACTTTC,CASSFKGDSTSGANVLTF
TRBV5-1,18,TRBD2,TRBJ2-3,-,TGCGCCAGCAGCTACCGACTAGCGGGAGGCACCAGCACAGATACGCAGTATTTT,CASSYRLAGGTSTDTQYF
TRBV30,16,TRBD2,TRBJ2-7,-,TGTGCCTGGAGTTCCAAACTAGCGGGAGACTCCGGCGAGCAGTACTTC,CAWSSKLAGDSGEQYF
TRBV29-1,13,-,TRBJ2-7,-,TGCAGCGTTGACGACGGGAGCTCCTACGAGCAGTACTTC,CSVDDGSSYEQYF
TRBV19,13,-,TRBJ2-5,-,TGTGCCAGTAGTATAGACAGGGTGAAGACCCAGTACTTC,CASSIDRVKTQYF
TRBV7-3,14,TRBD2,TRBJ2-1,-,TGTGCCAGCAGCCGGGAGGGCCGCTGGAATGAGCAGTTCTTC,CASSREGRWNEQFF
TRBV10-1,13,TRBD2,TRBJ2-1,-,TGCGCCAGCAGCTCCAGCGGGAGGGTAGGGCAGTTCTTC,CASSSSGRVGQFF